Following are 18 T cell receptor beta chains from one sample sequenced in a study of cytomegalovirus exposure and HLA in healthy donors. The repertoire was sequenced with immunoSEQ multiplex PCR; TCRdb's copy has only in-frame clones and lacks some. The profile covers some 130,000 clones, with about nine tenths appearing a single time and about 1.5% taken by the ten largest. The sequenced sample was PBMCs. The receptors shown here come from a man aged 30 to 39 in good health and CMV-seronegative.

The chain recombines TRBV6-5 with TRBJ1-1, with D tentatively TRBD1 (5 bases). Germline CDR1 reads MNHEY; CDR2 reads SVGAGI. The CDR3 totals 15 residues. V was shortened by 3 bases and J by 1 base, with 12 bases between the two germline ends. The DNA of the CDR3 is TGTGCCAGCAGTTATCAACCGACAGCGAACACTGAAGCTTTCTTT. It yields the protein CASSYQPTANTEAFF.

J is TRBJ2-7 and V is TRBV7-2; 7 nucleotides align to TRBD2. With V trimmed by 1 base and J by 2 bases, 11 bases remained unmatched. Germline assignment: CDR1 SGHTA and CDR2 FQGNSA. The CDR3 is 17 amino acids. This CDR3 is CASSLVVGGSTPYEQYF. As DNA, the CDR3 is TGTGCCAGCAGCTTAGTTGTGGGCGGGAGTACCCCCTACGAGCAGTACTTC.

Here the CDR3 DNA reads TGCGCCAGCAGCGGAAATAGCGGAGTACAAGAGACCCAGTACTTC. It codes for CASSGNSGVQETQYF. The rearrangement uses TRBV5-1 and TRBJ2-5; possible D gene TRBD2, 6 bases. In germline, CDR1 is SGHRS, CDR2 YFSETQ. CDR3 length: 15 residues. Trimming stripped 4 bases from V and 2 bases from J, with 15 bases between.

This chain joins TRBV27 and TRBJ2-7, with D tentatively TRBD1 (6 bases). Trimming took off 5 bases at V and 4 bases at J, with 6 bases between the two ends. CDR3 size: 11 residues. Germline-derived CDR1 and CDR2 are MNHEY and SMNVEV (reference sequence). In DNA, the CDR3 is TGTGCCAGCAGTCAGGGGTACGAGCAGTACTTC. This gives the protein CASSQGYEQYF.

This clone was recorded only once. The chain uses TRBV11-3 and TRBJ1-1; perhaps TRBD1 as D (5 bases). The CDR3 has 12 amino acids. Germline CDR1 is SGHNT and CDR2 is YENEEA. The ends were cut back, 5 bases at V and 4 bases at J, with 8 bases in the middle. CDR3 loop: CASSKGPTEAFF. CDR3 sequence (DNA): TGTGCCAGCAGCAAGGGGCCCACTGAAGCTTTCTTT.

This chain uses TRBV2 with TRBJ1-1, with D possibly being TRBD1 (6 bases). Germline CDR1 and CDR2: SNHLY and FYNNEI. This CDR3 contains 11 residues. The V and J ends lost 7 bases and 12 bases respectively, with 15 bases between them. The CDR3 bases are TGTGCCAGCATAAGGACAGTAGCTCCTTTCTTT. It yields the protein CASIRTVAPFF. Drawing the rest from reference TRBV2 and TRBJ1-1, the complete variable domain is EPEVTQTPSHQVTQMGQEVILRCVPISNHLYFYWYRQILGQKVEFLVSFYNNEISEKSEIFDDQFSVERPDGSNFTLKIRSTKLEDSAMYFCASIRTVAPFFGQGTRLTVV.

This rearrangement joins TRBV7-3 to TRBJ2-2; D is possibly TRBD1 (6 bases). The CDR3 spans 16 residues. Germline V gives CDR1 SGHTA, CDR2 FQGTGA. Trimming removed 3 bases at V and 7 bases at J, with 18 bases between. The CDR3 nucleotides read TGTGCCAGCAGCTTGGGACACCGGGAAACGGGCGGGGAGCTGTTTTTT. Protein sequence: CASSLGHRETGGELFF. Full variable domain (outside the CDR3, taken from reference TRBV7-3 and TRBJ2-2): GAGVSQTPSNKVTEKGKYVELRCDPISGHTALYWYRQSLGQGPEFLIYFQGTGAADDSGLPNDRFFAVRPEGSVSTLKIQRTERGDSAVYLCASSLGHRETGGELFFGEGSRLTVL.

This clone was seen more than once but under ten times. The rearrangement uses TRBV7-8 and TRBJ1-2; D not resolved. The germline V gene has CDR1 SGHVS and CDR2 FQNEAQ. The CDR3 sequence is 13 residues long. Trimming shortened V by 3 bases and J by 7 bases, and 12 bases separated the two germline ends. For the CDR3, the DNA is TGTGCCAGCAGCTTTTTACCATCGGGTGGCTACACCTTC. This gives the protein CASSFLPSGGYTF.

The rearrangement links TRBV19 to TRBJ2-3; possible D gene TRBD2, 5 bases. Deletions cut 6 bases from V and 4 bases from J, with 11 bases between. The germline CDR1 and CDR2 sequences are LNHDA and SQIVND (reference sequence). The CDR3 length is 13 residues. CDR3 sequence reads: CASSVGAADTQYF. The CDR3, as DNA: TGTGCCAGTAGCGTGGGAGCGGCAGATACGCAGTATTTT.

The chain recombines TRBV7-8 with TRBJ1-3; D is perhaps TRBD1 (6 bases). In germline, CDR1 is SGHVS, CDR2 FQNEAQ. CDR3 size: 14 residues. Trimming stripped 2 bases from V and 3 bases from J, with 8 bases between. CDR3 amino acids: CASSLRGGGNTIYF. The CDR3 DNA follows: TGTGCCAGCAGCTTACGAGGGGGTGGAAACACCATATATTTT.

The chain recombines TRBV12-5 with TRBJ2-7; weak D call: TRBD2 (6 bases). Germline loops: CDR1 LGHNT, CDR2 FRNRAP. The CDR3 covers 13 residues. The V and J ends lost 8 bases and 4 bases respectively, with 15 bases between them. The CDR3 DNA reads as TGTGCTAGTTCGGGCCCTAGCGTGTACGAGCAGTACTTC. This codes for CASSGPSVYEQYF.

The rearrangement uses TRBV7-2 and TRBJ2-1, with D perhaps matching TRBD2 (5 bases). Between the trimmed V and J ends, which lost 4 bases and 0 bases, there was a span of 10 bases. Germline V gene data show CDR1 as SGHTA and CDR2 as FQGNSA. The CDR3 runs to 15 residues. The CDR3 region is CASSSGLPSYNEQFF. The CDR3 bases are TGTGCCAGCAGCTCCGGACTCCCCTCCTACAATGAGCAGTTCTTC.

This chain connects TRBV4-2 to TRBJ2-7, with unresolved D. Germline lookup yields CDR1 LGHNA and CDR2 YNFKEQ. The CDR3 extends over 16 amino acids. Between the trimmed V and J ends, which lost 0 bases and 6 bases, there was a span of 18 bases. CDR3 loop: CASSQDPGVLPSEQYF. The CDR3 DNA sequence: TGTGCCAGCAGCCAAGACCCCGGAGTATTACCCTCCGAGCAGTACTTC.

This clone was seen just once. The V call is TRBV2, the J call TRBJ2-5; maybe TRBD1 (6 bases). In germline, CDR1 is SNHLY, CDR2 FYNNEI. The CDR3 has 13 residues. V lost 8 bases and J 1 base, leaving 11 bases between the germline ends. CDR3 amino acids: CASARDTQETQYF. In DNA, the CDR3 is TGTGCCAGCGCGAGGGACACCCAAGAGACCCAGTACTTC.

The chain uses TRBV5-1 and TRBJ2-1; 10 nucleotides line up with TRBD2. The trim removed 1 base at V and 8 bases at J, leaving 6 bases unmatched. Germline CDR1 reads SGHRS; CDR2 reads YFSETQ. The CDR3 is 15 residues long. DNA for the CDR3: TGCGCCAGCAGCTTGCAGCTAGCGGGAGTTGATGAGCAGTTCTTC. It specifies CASSLQLAGVDEQFF.

The chain carries TRBV9 and TRBJ1-1; 12 positions match TRBD1. This CDR3 has 13 amino acids. Germline CDR1 and CDR2: SGDLS and YYNGEE. V was clipped by 5 bases and J by 10 bases; unmatched bases: 6. CDR3 nucleotide sequence: TGTGCCAGCAGACCCGGGACAGGGGGCCTAGCTTTCTTT. It is translated as CASRPGTGGLAFF.

The chain couples TRBV11-1 to TRBJ2-3; possibly TRBD2 for D (6 bases). The ends were cut back, 7 bases at V and 8 bases at J, with 25 bases in the middle. Germline CDR1 is SGHAT and CDR2 is FQDESV (reference sequence). The CDR3 runs 16 residues. Here the CDR3 reads CASTPRSSWEVGTQYF. The CDR3 DNA follows: TGTGCCAGCACCCCCCGGAGCAGTTGGGAGGTTGGTACGCAGTATTTT.

CDR3 residues: CASTYRGLPLDEQYF. In nucleotides, the CDR3 is TGTGCCAGCACGTACAGGGGACTCCCCCTCGACGAGCAGTACTTC. The chain carries TRBV27 and TRBJ2-7; a possible D gene is TRBD1 (7 bases). V lost 7 bases and J lost 5, with 21 bases in between. Germline values: CDR1 MNHEY, CDR2 SMNVEV (reference sequence). This CDR3 contains 15 residues.